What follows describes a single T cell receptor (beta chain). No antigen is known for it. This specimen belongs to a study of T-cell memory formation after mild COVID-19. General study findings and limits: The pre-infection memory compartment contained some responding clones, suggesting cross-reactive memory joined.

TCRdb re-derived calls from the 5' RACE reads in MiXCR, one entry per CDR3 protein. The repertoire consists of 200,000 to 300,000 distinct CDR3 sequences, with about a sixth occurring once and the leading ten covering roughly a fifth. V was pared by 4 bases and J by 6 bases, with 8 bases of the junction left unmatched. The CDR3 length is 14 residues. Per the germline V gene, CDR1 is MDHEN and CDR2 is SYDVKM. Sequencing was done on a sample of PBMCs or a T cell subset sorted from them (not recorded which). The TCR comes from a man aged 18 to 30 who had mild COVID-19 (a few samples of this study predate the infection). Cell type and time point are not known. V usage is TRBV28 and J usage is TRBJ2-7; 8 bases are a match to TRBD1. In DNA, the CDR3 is TGTGCCAGCAGTTCCCCCCAGACAGGGGCCGAGCAGTACGTC. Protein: CASSSPQTGAEQYV.